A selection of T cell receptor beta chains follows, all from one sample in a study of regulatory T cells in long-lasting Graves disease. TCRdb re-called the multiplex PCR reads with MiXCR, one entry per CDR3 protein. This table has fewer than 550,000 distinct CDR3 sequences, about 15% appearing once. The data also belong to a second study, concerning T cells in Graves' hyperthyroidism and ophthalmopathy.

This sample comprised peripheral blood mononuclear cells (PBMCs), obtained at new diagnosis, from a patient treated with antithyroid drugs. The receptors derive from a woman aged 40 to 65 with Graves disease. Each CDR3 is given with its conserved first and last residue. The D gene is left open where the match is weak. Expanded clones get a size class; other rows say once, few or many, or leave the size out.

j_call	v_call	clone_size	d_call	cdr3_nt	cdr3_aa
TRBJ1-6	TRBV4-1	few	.	TGCGCCAGCAGCCCCCCAAGGGGACGAAATTCACCCCTCCACTTT	CASSPPRGRNSPLHF
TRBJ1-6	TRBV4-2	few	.	TGTGCCAGCAGCCGAGCAGAGGCTAATTCACCCCTCCACTTT	CASSRAEANSPLHF
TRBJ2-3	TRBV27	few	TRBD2	TGTGCCAGCAGTTTAGGGACTAGCTATACGCAGTATTTT	CASSLGTSYTQYF
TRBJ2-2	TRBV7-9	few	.	TGTGCCAGCAAGGGACATTTGAACACCGGGGAGCTGTTTTTT	CASKGHLNTGELFF
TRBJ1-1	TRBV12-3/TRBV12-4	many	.	TGTGCCAGCAGTTTTGGCGCAGTTCAGACTGAAGCTTTCTTT	CASSFGAVQTEAFF
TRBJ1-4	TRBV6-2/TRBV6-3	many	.	TGTGCCAGCAGTTACACGAGGACTAATGAAAAACTGTTTTTT	CASSYTRTNEKLFF
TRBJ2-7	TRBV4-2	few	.	TGTGCCAGCAGCCAGGTTGGAATGCCGGGCTACGAGCAGTACTTC	CASSQVGMPGYEQYF
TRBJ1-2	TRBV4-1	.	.	TGCGCCAGCAGCCAAGAAGTGACAGCCGGCTATGGCTACACCTTC	CASSQEVTAGYGYTF
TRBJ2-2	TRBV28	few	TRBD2	TGTGCCAGCAGTTTACCTAGCGGGGGAGGTACCGGGGAGCTGTTTTTT	CASSLPSGGGTGELFF
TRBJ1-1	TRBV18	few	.	TGTGCCAGCTCACCATCCCCCGGGGCGAACACTGAAGCTTTCTTT	CASSPSPGANTEAFF
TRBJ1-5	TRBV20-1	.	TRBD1	TGCAGTGCTAGAGTTGGGGGGACAGGCAATCAGCCCCAGCATTTT	CSARVGGTGNQPQHF
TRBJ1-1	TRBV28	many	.	TGTGCCAGCGGTTCCACTGAAGCTTTCTTT	CASGSTEAFF
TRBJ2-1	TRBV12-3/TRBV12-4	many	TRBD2	TGTGCCAGCAGTTTGCTAGCGGGGGGGCAAAATGAGCAGTTCTTC	CASSLLAGGQNEQFF
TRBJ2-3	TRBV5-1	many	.	TGTGCCAGCAGCCCGGTGAGGGAACGGAGCACAGATACGCAGTATTTT	CASSPVRERSTDTQYF
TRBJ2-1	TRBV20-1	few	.	TGCAGTGCTAGCCACTCTAGCCCTACGAGCTCCTACAATGAGCAGTTCTTC	CSASHSSPTSSYNEQFF
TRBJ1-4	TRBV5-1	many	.	TGCGCCAGCAGCACCCACGGATCGGGGAATGAAAAACTGTTTTTT	CASSTHGSGNEKLFF
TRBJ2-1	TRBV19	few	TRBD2	TGTGCCAGTAGTTCCGGATCTAGCGGCTCCTACAATGAGCAGTTCTTC	CASSSGSSGSYNEQFF
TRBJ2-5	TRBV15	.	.	TGTGCCACCAGCGGAGTTGGATCCTACCTCCGAGAGACCCAGTGCTTC	CATSGVGSYLRETQCF
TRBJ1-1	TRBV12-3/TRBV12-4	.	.	TGTGCCAGCAGCCAAGGAGGGGCTAAAAAAGCTTTCTTT	CASSQGGAKKAFF
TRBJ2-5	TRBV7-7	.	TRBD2	TGTGCTAGCAGCCTGGGGGGGACCACCGGAGAGACCCAGTACTTC	CASSLGGTTGETQYF
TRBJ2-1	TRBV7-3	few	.	TGTGCCAGCAGCCGTGGACTTTCCAATGAGCAGTTCTTC	CASSRGLSNEQFF
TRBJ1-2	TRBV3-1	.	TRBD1	TGTGCCAGCAGCCAGTTTCAGGGGGTGGGCTACACCTTC	CASSQFQGVGYTF
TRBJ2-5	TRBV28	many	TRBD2	TGTGCCAGCAGTTTATTGCGGGGGGCGGAGACCCAGTACTTC	CASSLLRGAETQYF
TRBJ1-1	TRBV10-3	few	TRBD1	TGTGCCATCAGTGAGTCTCCCGGGACAGGGACTGAAGCTTTCTTT	CAISESPGTGTEAFF
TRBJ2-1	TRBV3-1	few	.	TGTGCCAGCAGCCAAGGTGGGGAAGGGGATTCCCATGAGCAGTTCTTC	CASSQGGEGDSHEQFF
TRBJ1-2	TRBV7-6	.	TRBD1	TGTGCCTTTGGGGCCTGGGCGACAGGGTTTGGCTACACCTTC	CAFGAWATGFGYTF
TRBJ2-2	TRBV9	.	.	TGTGCCAGCTGTGGTTGGGGGACGAACACCGGGGAGCTGTTTTTT	CASCGWGTNTGELFF
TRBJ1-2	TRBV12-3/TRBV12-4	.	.	TGTGCCAGCAGCCGGACAGCTCACGGCTACACCTTC	CASSRTAHGYTF
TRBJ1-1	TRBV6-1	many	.	TGTGCCAGCAGCTCGGACACCTTGAACACTGAAGCTTTCTTT	CASSSDTLNTEAFF
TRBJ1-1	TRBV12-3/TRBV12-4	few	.	TGTGCCGGCATCTCCTCGTGGGGCAGCGAAGCTTTCTTT	CAGISSWGSEAFF
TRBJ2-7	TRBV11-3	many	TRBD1	TGTGCCAGCAGCCCAGGACAGGGTGCGGACGAGCAGTACTTC	CASSPGQGADEQYF
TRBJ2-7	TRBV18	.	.	TGTGCCAGCTCACTTACGAATCTCTACGAGCAGTACTTC	CASSLTNLYEQYF
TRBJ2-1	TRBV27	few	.	TGTGCCAGCAGTGCCCCGTACAGCTCCTACAATGAGCAGTTCTTC	CASSAPYSSYNEQFF
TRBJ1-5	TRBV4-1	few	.	TGCGCCAGCAGCCAAGAGACGGCAGATCAGCCCCAGCATTTT	CASSQETADQPQHF
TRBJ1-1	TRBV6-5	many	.	TGTGCCAGCAGTTACGGATCAGGGATGACGGGGATGAACACTGAAGCTTTCTTT	CASSYGSGMTGMNTEAFF
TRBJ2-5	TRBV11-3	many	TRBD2	TGTGCCAGCAGCTTAGGTGCCGGCGGGGGGTTTTTAGAGACCCAGTACTTC	CASSLGAGGGFLETQYF
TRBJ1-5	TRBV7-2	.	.	TGTGCCAGCAGCCCCGGGGAGGGAGGGATTCAGCCCCAGCATTTT	CASSPGEGGIQPQHF
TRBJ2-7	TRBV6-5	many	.	TGTGCCAGCAGTTACTCGAGGGCTACCGGGAGCTCCTACGAGCAGTACTTC	CASSYSRATGSSYEQYF
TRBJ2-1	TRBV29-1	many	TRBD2	TGCAGCGTTCGTCGCGGGGGGGCGAATGAGCAGTTCTTC	CSVRRGGANEQFF
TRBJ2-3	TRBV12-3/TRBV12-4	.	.	TGTGCCAGCAGTTTACCCGCACGGGGCGATACGCAGTATTTT	CASSLPARGDTQYF
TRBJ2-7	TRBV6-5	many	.	TGTGCCAGCAGTTACGGTGACGGGGTGAACGAGCAGTACTTC	CASSYGDGVNEQYF
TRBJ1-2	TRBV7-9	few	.	TGTGCCAGCAGCTTAGATGGACGGAACTATGGCTACACCTTC	CASSLDGRNYGYTF
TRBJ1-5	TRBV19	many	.	TGCGCCAGCAGCAGGGAGTTCGGGCAGCCCCAGCATTTT	CASSREFGQPQHF
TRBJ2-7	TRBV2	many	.	TGTGCCAGCAGTGTGCAGGGCGACGAGCAGTACTTC	CASSVQGDEQYF
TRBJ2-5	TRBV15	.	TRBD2	TGTGCCACCAGCAGGGAGCGGGGACAAGAGACCCAGTACTTC	CATSRERGQETQYF
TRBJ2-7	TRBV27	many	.	TGTGCCAGCAGTTTGCAGGTGGATAGCTCCTACGAGCAGTACTTC	CASSLQVDSSYEQYF
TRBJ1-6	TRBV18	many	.	TGTGCCAGCTCACCGTTTTTAGGGGTCGGATCACCCCTCCACTTT	CASSPFLGVGSPLHF
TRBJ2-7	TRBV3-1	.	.	TGTGCCAGCAGCGATCTAATGGGTCCCTACGAGCAGTACTTC	CASSDLMGPYEQYF
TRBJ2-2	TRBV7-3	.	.	TGTGCCAGCAGCTTACGCGGGGGCGAGACCGGGGAGCTGTTTTTT	CASSLRGGETGELFF
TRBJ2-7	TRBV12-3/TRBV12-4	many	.	TGTGCCAGCAGTTTGGGGGACGTCAACTACGAGCAGTACTTC	CASSLGDVNYEQYF
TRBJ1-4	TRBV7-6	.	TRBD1	TGTGCCAGCAGCCGAGGGGACAGGGGTCGAAAACTGTTTTTT	CASSRGDRGRKLFF
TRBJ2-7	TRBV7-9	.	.	TGTGCCAGCAGCCCGGACTTCTCCTACGAGCAGTACTTC	CASSPDFSYEQYF
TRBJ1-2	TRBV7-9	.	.	TGTGCCAGCAGCCGCGAAGTAGTTAACTATGGCTACACCTTC	CASSREVVNYGYTF
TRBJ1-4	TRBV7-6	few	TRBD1	TGTGCCAGCAGCTACGATTCAAGATGGGACAGGGAGAATGAAAAACTGTTTTTT	CASSYDSRWDRENEKLFF
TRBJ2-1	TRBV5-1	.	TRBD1	TGCGCCAGCAGCTTGGTGCAGGGGGTGTACAATGAGCAGTTCTTC	CASSLVQGVYNEQFF
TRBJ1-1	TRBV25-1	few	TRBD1	TGTGCCAGCAGTGAACGCGTTCCCGACAGGGGAGGGGGTATGAACACTGAAGCTTTCTTT	CASSERVPDRGGGMNTEAFF
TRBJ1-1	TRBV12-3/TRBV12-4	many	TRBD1	TGTGCCAGCAGTTTATGGGACAGAACTGAAGCTTTCTTT	CASSLWDRTEAFF
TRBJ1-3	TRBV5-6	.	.	TGTGCCAGCAGCTTCAGGAGGGTTTTAAACACCATATATTTT	CASSFRRVLNTIYF
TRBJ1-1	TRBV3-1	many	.	TGTGCCAGCAGCCAAGAAGATTCCGAAGTAGGGCTGAACACTGAAGCTTTCTTT	CASSQEDSEVGLNTEAFF